This TCR beta chain was identified in a study of blood T cell repertoires in COVID-19. Study-wide context: Italy, Spain and the United States were the sources of the convalescent and acute COVID-19 samples.

J lost 9 bases, V lost 1 base, and 7 bases had no gene match. Germline V lookup: CDR1 LNHNV, CDR2 YYDKDF (reference sequence). The CDR3 has 16 amino acids. In the original analysis: Nucleated cell counts were estimated from reference gene primer amplification. The protocol was immunoSEQ multiplex PCR, while the TCRdb copy is restricted to in-frame clones and leaves out a portion. V, J and clone size are those of that table, while D and trimming were read from the DNA. The sample contains just over 95,000 clones, just under 90% of which appear only once. The sequenced sample was peripheral blood. The TCR was taken from a human donor in a cohort sampled during active COVID-19. This chain connects TRBV15 to TRBJ2-1, with 12 bases lining up with TRBD2. CDR3 in DNA: TGTGCCACCAGCAGAGTGAGACTAGCGGGAGAGCGTGAGCAGTTCTTC. As protein: CATSRVRLAGEREQFF.